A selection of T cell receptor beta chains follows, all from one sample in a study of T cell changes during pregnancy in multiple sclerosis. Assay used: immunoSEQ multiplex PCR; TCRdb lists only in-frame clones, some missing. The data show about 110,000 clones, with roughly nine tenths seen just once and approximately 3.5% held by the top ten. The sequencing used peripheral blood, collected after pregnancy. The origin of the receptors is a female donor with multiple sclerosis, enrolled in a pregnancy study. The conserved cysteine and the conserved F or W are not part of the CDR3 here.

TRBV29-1,SVREGEQGETQY
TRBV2,ASSPPSSGAYEQY
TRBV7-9,ASSFDGGKNYYGYT
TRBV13,ASSPRTALGEQY
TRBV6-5,ASRATGGDSYEQY
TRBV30,AWMSAGYGEQY
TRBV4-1,ASSPHSGGKLSTDTQY
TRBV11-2,ASSFRRRETQY
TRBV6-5,ASSSWEGGQETQY
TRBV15,ATSRDFSGGGSPLH
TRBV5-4,ASSLEGGQETQY
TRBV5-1,ASSTETGNTIY
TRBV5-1,ASSSDTDTQY
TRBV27,ASSPGDTSYEQY
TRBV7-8,ASSLGYGGGTEAF
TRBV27,ASKPGGNTEAF
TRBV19,ASSIDRNWNTEAF
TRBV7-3,ASSTGNTGELF
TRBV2,ASSDQEGAKNIQY
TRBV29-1,SVNQPGIYQPQH
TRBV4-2,ASTQSFRTSGGLTDTQY
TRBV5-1,ASSTGASDYGYT
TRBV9,ASSGPGLAGVSSVDTQY
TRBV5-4,ASSPGHSTNEKLF
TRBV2,ASTRDSSMEQY
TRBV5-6,ASSNRLRGSHQPQH
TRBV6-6,ASAGVGEQF
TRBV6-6,ASSAGTSGSYEQY
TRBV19,ASSIGGQPQH
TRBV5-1,ASSLGGQGSYEQY
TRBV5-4,ASHPGGARHTQY
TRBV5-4,ASGTGGAGANVLT
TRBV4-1,ASSQMAAGGIEQF
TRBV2,ASIGDRGNNEQF
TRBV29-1,SVVQENYGYT
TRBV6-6,ASTPQANYGYT
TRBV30,AWSPGGTQALSGANVLT
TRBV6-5,ASGGQGAGGPQH
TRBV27,ASSLGQTYEQY
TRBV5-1,ASSLDAGVYGYT
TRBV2,ASWGTGISYT
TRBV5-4,ASSSPRVNEQF